Described below is a single T cell receptor beta chain sequence and its context. Its antigen is undetermined. Libraries were prepared by immunoSEQ multiplex PCR; TCRdb keeps only in-frame clonotypes and omits some of them. The sample comprises over 950,000 clones, approximately 75% of which are singletons, and about 0.89% rests with the top ten. The data were obtained in a study of shared clonotypes between healthy human individuals. CDR1 is MDHEN, CDR2 SYDVKM, per germline. The CDR3 covers 14 residues. V was trimmed by 2 bases and J by 4 bases, leaving 12 bases between them. Study-wide findings and caveats: Clonotype sharing among donors likely depends on sequencing depth. Larger richness was generally estimated for naive than memory subsets.

The chain links TRBV28 to TRBJ2-7; perhaps TRBD2 as D (5 bases). The sample was memory CD4+ T cells from PBMCs. The subset is: CD45RA-negative fraction. The receptor's source is a man in his late teens or twenties in good health. Some clones in this sample may be carry-over from other donors' samples. The CDR3 DNA reads as TGTGCCAGCAGTTTAAGAGCGGAGATATACGAGCAGTACTTC. It codes for CASSLRAEIYEQYF.